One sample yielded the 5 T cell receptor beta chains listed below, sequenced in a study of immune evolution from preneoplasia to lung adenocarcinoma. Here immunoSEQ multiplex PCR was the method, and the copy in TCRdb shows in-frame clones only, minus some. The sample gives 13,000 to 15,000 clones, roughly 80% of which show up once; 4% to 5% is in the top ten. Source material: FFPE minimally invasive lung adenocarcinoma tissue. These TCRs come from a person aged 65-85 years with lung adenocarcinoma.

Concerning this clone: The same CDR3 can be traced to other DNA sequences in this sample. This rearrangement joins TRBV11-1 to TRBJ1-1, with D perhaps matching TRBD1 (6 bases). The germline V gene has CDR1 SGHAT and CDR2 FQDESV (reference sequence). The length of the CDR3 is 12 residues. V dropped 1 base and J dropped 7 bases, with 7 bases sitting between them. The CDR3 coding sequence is TGTGCCAGCAGCTTAGAGACAGGTGAAGCTTTCTTT. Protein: CASSLETGEAFF.

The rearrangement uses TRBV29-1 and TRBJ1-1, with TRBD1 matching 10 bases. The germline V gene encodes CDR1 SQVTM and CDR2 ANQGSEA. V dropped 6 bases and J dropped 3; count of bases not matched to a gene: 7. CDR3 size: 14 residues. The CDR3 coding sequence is TGCAGCGTAGCTCGACAGGGGGCTTACACTGAAGCTTTCTTT. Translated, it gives CSVARQGAYTEAFF. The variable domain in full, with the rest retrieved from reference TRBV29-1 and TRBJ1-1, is SAVISQKPSRDICQRGTSLTIQCQVDSQVTMMFWYRQQPGQSLTLIATANQGSEATYESGFVIDKFPISRPNLTFSTLTVSNMSPEDSSIYLCSVARQGAYTEAFFGQGTRLTVV.

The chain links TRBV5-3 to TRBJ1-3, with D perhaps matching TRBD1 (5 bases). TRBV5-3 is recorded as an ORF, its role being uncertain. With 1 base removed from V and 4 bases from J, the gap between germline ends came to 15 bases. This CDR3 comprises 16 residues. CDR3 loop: CARSLQRDPVGNTIYF. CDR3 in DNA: TGTGCCAGAAGCTTGCAACGGGACCCGGTGGGAAACACCATATATTTT.

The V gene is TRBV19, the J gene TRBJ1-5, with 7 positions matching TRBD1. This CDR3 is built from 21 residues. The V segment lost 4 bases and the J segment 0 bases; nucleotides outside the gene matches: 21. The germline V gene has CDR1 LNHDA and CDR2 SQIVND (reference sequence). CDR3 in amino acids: CASSTGSMKGGGHNSNQPQHF. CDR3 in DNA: TGTGCCAGTAGTACAGGTTCGATGAAAGGGGGCGGGCATAATAGCAATCAGCCCCAGCATTTT.

The chain's CDR3 is CASSSQANTEAFF. In DNA form, the CDR3 reads TGTGCCAGCAGCTCCCAGGCAAACACTGAAGCTTTCTTT. This sequence joins TRBV7-6 and TRBJ1-1; D is unclear. Per the germline V gene, CDR1 is SGHVS and CDR2 is FNYEAQ. The CDR3 contains 13 residues. Trimming cost V 4 bases and J 2 bases, with 8 bases left between them.